The 20 T cell receptor beta chains given below trace back to one sample, sequenced in a study of Graves' ophthalmopathy and Graves' hyperthyroidism. TCR beta CDR3 amplification used RNA transcripts. The authors performed first-round RT-PCR with HTBI primers and then a second-round multiplex PCR. TCRdb recomputed calls from the multiplex PCR reads with MiXCR, one row per CDR3 protein. The sample lists approximately 500,000 distinct CDR3 sequences; around 15% were seen once. The sequencing sample was made of blood. Receptors were obtained from a woman aged 30 to 39 with Graves' ophthalmopathy.

Many counts were recorded for this clonotype. The chain carries TRBV6-1 and TRBJ2-5, with D perhaps assigned TRBD1 or TRBD2 (5 bases each). The CDR3 loop spans 14 amino acids. Trimming took off 4 bases at V and 5 bases at J, with 14 bases between the two ends. The germline V gene has CDR1 MNHNS and CDR2 SASEGT. The CDR3 coding sequence is TGTGCCAGCAGTGCCGGGACCTCATGGGAGACCCAGTACTTC. Its protein is CASSAGTSWETQYF.

This clonotype was recorded at least ten times. CDR3 sequence reads: CASSQFGGRNTEAFF. The DNA of the CDR3 is TGTGCCAGCAGTCAATTTGGCGGGAGGAACACTGAAGCTTTCTTT. The chain links TRBV6-1 to TRBJ1-1; D gene uncertain. The CDR3 has 15 amino acids. V was shortened by 5 bases and J by 1 base, with 14 bases between the two germline ends. The germline gives CDR1 MNHNS, CDR2 SASEGT.

This clonotype was counted at least ten times. J is TRBJ2-7 and V is TRBV12-3 or TRBV12-4, with D perhaps TRBD2 (5 bases). The CDR3 loop spans 13 amino acids. The ends were cut back, 3 bases at V and 7 bases at J, with 13 bases in the middle. The CDR3 DNA sequence: TGTGCCAGCAGTTTTTATCAACGGGGAGAGCAGTACTTC. Translated, it gives CASSFYQRGEQYF.

This chain connects TRBV30 to TRBJ2-7; D remains unclear. Per germline, CDR1 GTSNPN and CDR2 SVGIG (reference sequence). CDR3 length: 10 residues. V shed 5 bases and J shed 9 bases, with 11 bases lying between them. The DNA of the CDR3 is TGTGCCTGGGGCAGTAACGGGCAGTACTTC. Its translation: CAWGSNGQYF. Based on the CDR3 plus reference TRBV30 and TRBJ2-7, the full variable domain is SQTIHQWPATLVQPVGSPLSLECTVEGTSNPNLYWYRQAAGRGLQLLFYSVGIGQISSEVPQNLSASRPQDRQFILSSKKLLLSDSGFYLCAWGSNGQYFGPGTRLTVT.

This clonotype appeared many times. The chain joins TRBV7-2 to TRBJ2-4, with 8 bases lining up with TRBD2. Trimming at V came to 3 bases and at J to 2 bases, leaving 9 bases not matched to a gene. This CDR3 has 17 residues. CDR1 and CDR2 (germline): SGHTA, FQGNSA. The CDR3 DNA reads as TGTGCCAGCAGCTTGGTCGGGGGGGCGCTATCCAAAAACATTCAGTACTTC. Amino acid sequence: CASSLVGGALSKNIQYF. The whole variable domain, remainder taken from reference TRBV7-2 and TRBJ2-4, is GAGVSQSPSNKVTEKGKDVELRCDPISGHTALYWYRQSLGQGLEFLIYFQGNSAPDKSGLPSDRFSAERTGGSVSTLTIQRTQQEDSAVYLCASSLVGGALSKNIQYFGAGTRLSVL.

This clonotype was detected ten times or more. V and J are TRBV7-2 and TRBJ1-2, with unresolved D. The germline V and J ends were trimmed by 3 bases and 4 bases, with 6 bases remaining between them. In germline, CDR1 is SGHTA, CDR2 FQGNSA. The CDR3 consists of 12 residues. This CDR3 reads CASSFGAYGYTF. The CDR3 nucleotides are TGTGCCAGCAGCTTCGGAGCCTATGGCTACACCTTC.

The V and J genes are TRBV20-1 and TRBJ1-2; D not resolved. Germline loops: CDR1 DFQATT, CDR2 SNEGSKA (reference sequence). Trimming shortened V by 4 bases and J by 8 bases, and 17 bases separated the two germline ends. The CDR3 covers 13 residues. CDR3 nucleotide sequence: TGCAGTGCTATCGTTGAATCCCCATCGGGCTACACCTTC. As protein: CSAIVESPSGYTF.

The J gene is TRBJ2-1, the V gene TRBV7-2, with 7 positions matching TRBD2. Germline assignment: CDR1 SGHTA and CDR2 FQGNSA. J gave up 2 bases and V 4 bases, and 5 bases lay outside the gene matches. The CDR3 loop spans 15 amino acids. The CDR3 DNA sequence: TGTGCCAGCAGCTCCCCCGGGACTACCTACAATGAGCAGTTCTTC. Translated: CASSSPGTTYNEQFF. The whole variable domain, filled in from reference TRBV7-2 and TRBJ2-1, reads GAGVSQSPSNKVTEKGKDVELRCDPISGHTALYWYRQSLGQGLEFLIYFQGNSAPDKSGLPSDRFSAERTGGSVSTLTIQRTQQEDSAVYLCASSSPGTTYNEQFFGPGTRLTVL.

This clonotype was detected ten times or more. J is TRBJ1-1 and V is TRBV28; D ambiguous. V was trimmed by 10 bases and J by 7 bases, leaving 19 bases between them. Germline CDR1 reads MDHEN; CDR2 reads SYDVKM. This CDR3 contains 13 residues. CDR3 sequence (DNA): TGTGCCACCACTATTGGATACGCGGGTGAAGCTTTCTTT. This gives the protein CATTIGYAGEAFF.

This clonotype has ten or more counts. The chain joins TRBV9 to TRBJ2-5; D is unresolved. The CDR3 runs 13 residues. Germline assignment: CDR1 SGDLS and CDR2 YYNGEE. Trimming stripped 0 bases from V and 2 bases from J, with 5 bases between. The CDR3 DNA follows: TGTGCCAGCAGCGTAGGCCCTCAAGAGACCCAGTACTTC. It encodes CASSVGPQETQYF.

The chain joins TRBV4-1 to TRBJ2-5; 10 bases agree with TRBD2. Trimming removed 0 bases from V and 1 base from J; junction bases left unmatched: 8. Germline loops: CDR1 MGHRA, CDR2 YSYEKL. The CDR3 is 18 amino acids. The CDR3 protein is CASSQDRLAGALQETQYF. Written as DNA, the CDR3 is TGCGCCAGCAGCCAAGATAGGCTAGCGGGGGCCCTCCAAGAGACCCAGTACTTC.

This clonotype was detected many times. The chain recombines TRBV20-1 with TRBJ1-1; possibly TRBD1 for D (5 bases). The ends were cut back, 2 bases at V and 4 bases at J, with 14 bases in the middle. From germline, CDR1 is DFQATT and CDR2 SNEGSKA (reference sequence). The CDR3 consists of 14 residues. CDR3 loop: CSARTLGGFTEAFF. The CDR3 DNA sequence: TGCAGTGCTAGAACCCTCGGGGGATTCACTGAAGCTTTCTTT.

This clonotype was detected ten times or more. This chain connects TRBV29-1 to TRBJ2-7; D perhaps matches TRBD1 (6 bases). CDR1 and CDR2 from the germline V gene are SQVTM and ANQGSEA. Trimming pared 5 bases from V and 4 bases from J, leaving 12 bases between. This CDR3 contains 12 residues. CDR3 region: CSVKTGRYEQYF. For the CDR3, the DNA is TGCAGCGTTAAAACAGGGCGATACGAGCAGTACTTC.

This clonotype occurred many times. This chain uses TRBV25-1 with TRBJ1-2, with D possibly matching TRBD1 (5 bases). The V and J ends lost 3 bases and 6 bases respectively, with 11 bases between them. The germline V gene has CDR1 MGHDK and CDR2 SYGVNS. This CDR3 contains 13 residues. The CDR3 protein is CASSDRTGHGYTF. CDR3 coding DNA: TGTGCCAGCAGTGATCGCACAGGTCATGGCTACACCTTC.

Details on this clonotype: Given a much more abundant clone one base away, this may be a read error. The DNA for the CDR3 is TGTGCCATCAGCTCCCAAGGGGAGCAGTACTTC. Its protein is CAISSQGEQYF. This chain connects TRBV10-3 to TRBJ2-7; D not certain. V shed 6 bases and J shed 7 bases, with 10 bases lying between them. The CDR3 extends over 11 amino acids. CDR1 is ENHRY and CDR2 is SYGVKD in the germline V gene.

On this clonotype itself: This may arise from a read error, as a much more abundant clone is one base away. Because it lacks the conserved phenylalanine or tryptophan at the end, this CDR3 is likely a read error. CDR3 sequence reads: CASSLGSGGGNTEAFI. In DNA, the CDR3 is TGTGCCAGCAGTTTAGGGTCAGGGGGGGGTAACACTGAAGCTTTCATT. V is TRBV12-3 or TRBV12-4 and J is TRBJ1-1; 7 bases align to TRBD1. This CDR3 region has 16 residues. The V gene end was trimmed by 1 base and the J gene end by 2 bases; junction bases not matched to a gene: 7.

Worth noting for this clonotype: This may come from a read error, since a much larger clone is one base off. This CDR3 fails to terminate in the conserved phenylalanine or tryptophan, so it likely reflects a read error. This sequence joins TRBV27 and TRBJ2-7; 7 nucleotides agree with TRBD2. V lost 7 bases, J lost 1 base, and 4 bases stayed unmatched. The germline CDR1 and CDR2 sequences are MNHEY and SMNVEV (reference sequence). This CDR3 has 13 residues. The CDR3 nucleotides are TGTGCCAGCAAACACGGGGGGTCCTACGAGCAGTACTAC. It translates to CASKHGGSYEQYY.

The sample holds a few counts of this clonotype. V gene TRBV10-3 combines with J gene TRBJ2-7, with a possible D match to TRBD1 (5 bases). Per the germline V gene, CDR1 is ENHRY and CDR2 is SYGVKD. Trimming pared 7 bases from V and 0 bases from J, leaving 10 bases between. The CDR3 length is 13 residues. CDR3 region: CAIKSQGSYEQYF. DNA for the CDR3: TGTGCCATCAAATCGCAGGGCTCCTACGAGCAGTACTTC.

This clonotype was picked up many times. The chain combines TRBV28 with TRBJ1-2; perhaps TRBD1 as D (6 bases). The CDR3 length is 16 residues. CDR1 and CDR2 from the germline V gene are MDHEN and SYDVKM. Trimming took off 3 bases at V and 0 bases at J, with 14 bases between the two ends. CDR3 in DNA: TGTGCCAGCAGTTTCCCCCAGACAGGCGCTAACTATGGCTACACCTTC. Translation gives CASSFPQTGANYGYTF.

This clonotype came up many times. This chain links TRBV30 with TRBJ2-5, with TRBD1 as a possible D gene (6 bases). Germline CDR1 and CDR2: GTSNPN and SVGIG (reference sequence). Trimming pared 8 bases from V and 3 bases from J, leaving 10 bases between. CDR3 length: 11 residues. The CDR3 DNA is TGTGCCGCGGACAGAAAAGAGACCCAGTACTTC. Its translation is CAADRKETQYF.